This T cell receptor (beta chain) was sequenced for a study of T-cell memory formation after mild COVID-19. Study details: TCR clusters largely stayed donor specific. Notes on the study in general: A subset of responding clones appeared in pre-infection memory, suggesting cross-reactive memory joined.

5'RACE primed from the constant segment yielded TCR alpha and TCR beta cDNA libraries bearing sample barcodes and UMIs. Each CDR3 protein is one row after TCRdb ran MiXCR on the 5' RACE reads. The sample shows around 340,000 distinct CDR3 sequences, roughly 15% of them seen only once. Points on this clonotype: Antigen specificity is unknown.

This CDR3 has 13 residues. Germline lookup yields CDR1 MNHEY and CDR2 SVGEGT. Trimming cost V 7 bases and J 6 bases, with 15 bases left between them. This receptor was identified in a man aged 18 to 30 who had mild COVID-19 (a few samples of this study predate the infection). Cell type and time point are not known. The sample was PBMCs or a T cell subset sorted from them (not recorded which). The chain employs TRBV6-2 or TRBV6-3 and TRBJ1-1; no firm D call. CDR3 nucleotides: TGTGCCAGCATCCTCTCCGGTGGGGCTGAAGCTTTCTTT. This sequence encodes CASILSGGAEAFF.